This TCR beta chain was identified in a study of regulatory T cells in long-lasting Graves disease. To make TCR beta libraries, researchers used iRepertoire HTBI primers and Arm-PCR of CDR3 regions. A single record per CDR3 protein comes from TCRdb applying MiXCR to the multiplex PCR reads. The sample carries about 200,000 distinct CDR3 sequences, around a fifth recorded once. V shed 3 bases and J shed 5 bases, with 16 bases lying between them. This CDR3 has 15 amino acids. CDR1 and CDR2 from the germline V gene are MNHEY and SMNVEV (reference sequence). This clonotype was seen many times. The time point was: newly diagnosed GD, antithyroid drugs for less than 3 months. From RNA extracted from PBMCs, the TCR library was made. The sample was also linked to a second study, of T cells in Graves' hyperthyroidism and ophthalmopathy.

This sequence was found in a woman in her 30s with Graves disease. The chain joins TRBV27 to TRBJ1-1; a weak D match, TRBD1 (5 bases). The input for sequencing was peripheral blood mononuclear cells (PBMCs), taken at new diagnosis, from a patient treated with antithyroid drugs. CDR3 sequence: CASSFSLDRGTEAFF. CDR3 coding DNA: TGTGCCAGCAGTTTCTCCCTCGACAGAGGAACTGAAGCTTTCTTT.